This is a list of T cell receptor beta chains from one sample in a study of cytomegalovirus exposure and HLA in healthy donors. TCRdb's copy holds only in-frame clones and misses some; the assay was immunoSEQ multiplex PCR. Found here are fewer than 90,000 clones, 70% to 80% of them singletons; the top ten hold over 12%. The sequenced sample consisted of PBMCs. The receptor source for this set is a woman between 40 and 55 years old in good health and CMV-seropositive. Both conserved end residues are part of each CDR3. D genes are given only for firm matches. Size values are once, few and many counts, or a class for expanded clones, and some rows have none.

d_gene	v_gene	j_gene	abundance	CDR3aa	CDR3nt
TRBD2	TRBV5-1	TRBJ2-1	-	CASSLGLAGGYEQFF	TGCGCCAGCAGTTTAGGACTAGCGGGAGGATACGAGCAGTTCTTC
TRBD1	TRBV19	TRBJ1-3	-	CASREDRGAGNTIYF	TGTGCCAGTCGTGAGGACAGGGGAGCTGGAAACACCATATATTTT
TRBD1	TRBV29-1	TRBJ1-1	once	CSVVPGTVNEAFF	TGCAGCGTTGTACCCGGGACAGTAAACGAAGCTTTCTTT
TRBD1	TRBV6-5	TRBJ1-2	-	CASKPGQENYGYTF	TGTGCCAGCAAACCGGGACAGGAAAACTATGGCTACACCTTC
-	TRBV7-9	TRBJ1-1	once	CASSPHMNTEAFF	TGTGCCAGCAGCCCTCACATGAACACTGAAGCTTTCTTT
TRBD2	TRBV5-1	TRBJ2-1	once	CASSLNLAGGRNEQFF	TGCGCCAGCAGCTTAAATCTAGCGGGGGGACGGAATGAGCAGTTCTTC
TRBD1	TRBV19	TRBJ1-5	-	CASSKGTGGAPQPQHF	TGTGCCAGTAGTAAAGGGACAGGGGGCGCCCCTCAGCCCCAGCATTTT
-	TRBV28	TRBJ1-5	-	CASIRGQPNQPQHF	TGTGCCAGCATTCGAGGACAGCCGAATCAGCCCCAGCATTTT
-	TRBV5-6	TRBJ2-7	-	CASTDTGSFYEQYF	TGTGCCAGCACCGATACAGGATCCTTCTACGAGCAGTACTTC
-	TRBV11-2	TRBJ2-5	-	CASRKPGVGTQETQYF	TGTGCCAGCAGAAAACCGGGGGTGGGGACCCAAGAGACCCAGTACTTC
-	TRBV10-3	TRBJ1-4	-	CAISEEGSQNEKLFF	TGTGCCATCAGTGAAGAGGGCAGCCAGAATGAAAAACTGTTTTTT
TRBD1	TRBV2	TRBJ2-1	-	CASTQGVEQFF	TGTGCCAGCACTCAGGGGGTTGAGCAGTTCTTC
-	TRBV28	TRBJ1-1	-	CASITGQGTEAFF	TGTGCCAGCATAACAGGCCAGGGCACTGAAGCTTTCTTT
TRBD1	TRBV10-3	TRBJ2-7	-	CAINRDRSSYEQYF	TGTGCCATCAACCGGGACAGGAGCTCCTACGAGCAGTACTTC
TRBD1	TRBV28	TRBJ1-4	-	CASSSGGSANEKLFF	TGTGCCAGCAGTTCAGGGGGGTCAGCTAATGAAAAACTGTTTTTT
TRBD1	TRBV6-4	TRBJ2-6	-	CASSDTSGGSGANVLTF	TGTGCCAGCAGTGACACTTCAGGGGGCTCTGGGGCCAACGTCCTGACTTTC
-	TRBV2	TRBJ1-6	-	CASSPGLYNSPLHF	TGTGCCAGCAGCCCAGGCCTCTATAATTCACCCCTCCACTTT
-	TRBV30	TRBJ2-7	-	CAWGDRSDEQYF	TGTGCCTGGGGCGACAGGAGTGACGAGCAGTACTTC
TRBD1	TRBV7-9	TRBJ1-1	-	CASSEKQGADTEAFF	TGTGCCAGCAGCGAGAAACAGGGGGCGGACACTGAAGCTTTCTTT
TRBD2	TRBV27	TRBJ2-7	-	CASRAIAGKYYEQYF	TGTGCCAGCAGAGCTATAGCGGGGAAATACTACGAGCAGTACTTC
-	TRBV6-5	TRBJ2-7	-	CASSYRQASYEQYF	TGTGCCAGCAGTTACCGACAGGCTTCCTACGAGCAGTACTTC
-	TRBV9	TRBJ2-3	-	CASRRGSGFVTDTQYF	TGTGCCAGCAGAAGGGGGAGCGGTTTTGTCACAGATACGCAGTATTTT
-	TRBV27	TRBJ2-7	few	CASSWSREGAYEQYF	TGTGCCAGCAGTTGGTCTCGGGAAGGAGCCTACGAGCAGTACTTC
-	TRBV6-5	TRBJ2-7	-	CASSRGTGVRYEQYF	TGTGCCAGCAGTAGGGGCACGGGAGTACGCTACGAGCAGTACTTC
-	TRBV4-3	TRBJ2-1	-	CASSQDQGSVYNEQFF	TGCGCCAGCAGCCAAGATCAGGGTTCTGTTTACAATGAGCAGTTCTTC
-	TRBV6-1	TRBJ2-7	-	CASSEQTGRTYEQYF	TGTGCCAGCAGTGAACAAACAGGTCGTACCTACGAGCAGTACTTC
-	TRBV7-9	TRBJ2-7	-	CASSLKGNGEQYF	TGTGCCAGCAGCTTAAAGGGGAACGGCGAGCAGTACTTC
TRBD2	TRBV27	TRBJ2-3	-	CASSLGTSGADTQYF	TGTGCCAGCAGTTTAGGGACTAGCGGGGCAGATACGCAGTATTTT
-	TRBV5-1	TRBJ1-2	-	CASSWDKGGYTF	TGCGCCAGCAGCTGGGACAAGGGAGGCTACACCTTC
-	TRBV2	TRBJ1-1	-	CASSGGAGSGGTEAFF	TGTGCCAGCAGTGGAGGGGCCGGCTCGGGGGGGACTGAAGCTTTCTTT
TRBD1	TRBV5-6	TRBJ1-3	once	CASSSGQVRATGNTIYF	TGTGCCAGCAGCTCGGGACAGGTTAGGGCTACTGGAAACACCATATATTTT
-	TRBV10-3	TRBJ1-1	-	CAISELNTEAFF	TGTGCCATCAGTGAATTAAACACTGAAGCTTTCTTT
-	TRBV4-1	TRBJ1-3	-	CASSQDRGGFSGNTIYF	TGCGCCAGCAGCCAAGATCGGGGGGGGTTCTCTGGAAACACCATATATTTT
-	TRBV7-8	TRBJ1-3	-	CASSLGGDSGNTIYF	TGTGCCAGCAGCTTGGGCGGGGACTCTGGAAACACCATATATTTT
-	TRBV28	TRBJ2-3	few	CASSSPPTDTQYF	TGTGCCAGCAGTTCCCCTCCCACAGATACGCAGTATTTT
-	TRBV6-5	TRBJ1-2	-	CASSYGGRNYGYTF	TGTGCCAGCAGTTACGGGGGCAGGAATTATGGCTACACCTTC
-	TRBV9	TRBJ2-1	-	CASSAQNRVEEQFF	TGTGCCAGCAGCGCCCAGAACAGGGTCGAAGAGCAGTTCTTC
-	TRBV28	TRBJ2-5	once	CASSIDSWQETQYF	TGTGCCAGCAGTATTGACAGCTGGCAAGAGACCCAGTACTTC
TRBD2	TRBV28	TRBJ2-2	once	CASSLGLAGSTGELFF	TGTGCCAGCAGTTTAGGGCTAGCGGGAAGCACCGGGGAGCTGTTTTTT
-	TRBV29-1	TRBJ1-2	-	CSFRDTKGYGYTF	TGCAGTTTTAGGGACACGAAGGGCTATGGCTACACCTTC
-	TRBV29-1	TRBJ1-2	-	CSVEGTADYGYTF	TGCAGCGTTGAAGGGACAGCAGACTATGGCTACACCTTC
-	TRBV4-2	TRBJ1-2	-	CASSQDGGYSYGYTF	TGTGCCAGCAGCCAAGATGGAGGGTATAGCTATGGCTACACCTTC
TRBD2	TRBV9	TRBJ2-7	-	CASSVGGSQYEQYF	TGTGCCAGCAGCGTGGGGGGGAGCCAGTACGAGCAGTACTTC
TRBD1	TRBV5-1	TRBJ2-5	-	CASSLWGQDRQETQYF	TGCGCCAGCAGCTTGTGGGGACAGGATCGCCAAGAGACCCAGTACTTC
-	TRBV5-6	TRBJ1-1	few	CASSLDSYTEAFF	TGTGCCAGCAGCTTAGACAGCTACACTGAAGCTTTCTTT
-	TRBV15	TRBJ1-4	-	CATSRDVGTTSEKLFF	TGTGCCACCAGCAGAGATGTTGGCACGACAAGTGAAAAACTGTTTTTT
-	TRBV30	TRBJ2-5	-	CAWSGLLMETQYF	TGTGCCTGGAGTGGACTCCTCATGGAGACCCAGTACTTC
TRBD1	TRBV15	TRBJ1-1	-	CATSRAGTGNTEAFF	TGTGCCACCAGCAGAGCTGGGACAGGGAACACTGAAGCTTTCTTT